The 28 T cell receptor beta chains below come from one sample, sequenced in a study of control samples from healthy donors and cancer patients. Some clones are missing from TCRdb's copy, which holds only in-frame ones; the method was immunoSEQ multiplex PCR. The data show under 85,000 clones, with 94% seen just once and 6.2% held by the top ten. What was sequenced was blood. The origin of the receptors is a middle-aged woman in good health.

This rearrangement joins TRBV2 to TRBJ1-3; 7 bases align to TRBD1. The ends lost 8 bases at V and 4 bases at J; junction bases unmatched: 5. Germline V CDR1 and CDR2: SNHLY, FYNNEI. The CDR3 loop spans 13 amino acids. The CDR3 region has the DNA TGTGCCAGCGTAAGGGGGCTCGGAAACACCATATATTTT. It translates to CASVRGLGNTIYF.

V gene TRBV7-6 combines with J gene TRBJ2-2; TRBD1 aligns across 7 bases. The CDR3 loop spans 16 amino acids. The germline V gene has CDR1 SGHVS and CDR2 FNYEAQ. V shed 5 bases, J shed 5 bases, and the junction held 11 bases outside the gene matches. The CDR3 nucleotides read TGTGCCAGCAGCCCGTCGACAGGGTTGGTGACCGGGGAGCTGTTTTTT. It encodes CASSPSTGLVTGELFF.

This clone was detected only once. The chain has TRBV7-9 and TRBJ1-5; 8 bases are shared with TRBD1. J lost 1 base, V lost 1 base, and 3 bases had no gene match. The V gene's germline CDR1 is SEHNR and CDR2 FQNEAQ (reference sequence). The CDR3 is made up of 16 amino acids. The CDR3 DNA reads TGTGCCAGCAGCTTAGTACAGGGGGAGAGCAATCAGCCCCAGCATTTT. As protein: CASSLVQGESNQPQHF.

V gene TRBV7-6 combines with J gene TRBJ1-5; 7 bases align to TRBD1. Germline loops: CDR1 SGHVS, CDR2 FNYEAQ. The CDR3 extends over 14 amino acids. V gave up 5 bases and J gave up 1 base; unmatched junction bases: 2. The CDR3 loop reads CASSKGASNQPQHF. CDR3 nucleotides: TGTGCCAGCAGCAAGGGGGCGAGCAATCAGCCCCAGCATTTT. Combining the CDR3 with reference TRBV7-6 and TRBJ1-5 gives the whole variable domain GAGVSQSPRYKVTKRGQDVALRCDPISGHVSLYWYRQALGQGPEFLTYFNYEAQQDKSGLPNDRFSAERPEGSISTLTIQRTEQRDSAMYRCASSKGASNQPQHFGDGTRLSIL.

The rearrangement joins TRBV6-5 to TRBJ1-2; the match to TRBD1 covers 9 bases. The junction had 8 bases not matched to a gene; V was cut back by 5 bases and J by 7 bases. The CDR3 has 14 residues. Germline V gene sequence: CDR1 MNHEY, CDR2 SVGAGI. CDR3 amino acids: CASSPPGQGFGYTF. CDR3 nucleotides: TGTGCCAGCAGTCCTCCGGGACAGGGATTTGGCTACACCTTC.

This sequence joins TRBV19 and TRBJ1-2, with a weak D call TRBD1 (5 bases). Germline-derived CDR1 and CDR2 are LNHDA and SQIVND (reference sequence). Trimming shortened V by 0 bases and J by 6 bases, and 11 bases separated the two germline ends. This CDR3 comprises 14 residues. The CDR3 sequence: CASSIDLGQNGYTF. DNA of the CDR3: TGTGCCAGTAGTATAGATCTGGGGCAGAATGGCTACACCTTC.

J is TRBJ2-1 and V is TRBV6-2 or TRBV6-3, with TRBD2 matching 9 bases. The junction had 11 bases not matched to a gene; V was cut back by 6 bases and J by 5 bases. Germline V gene lookup returns CDR1 MNHEY and CDR2 SVGEGT. The CDR3 consists of 16 residues. The DNA for the CDR3 is TGTGCCAGCAGCACTCGACTAGCGGACCAAGACAATGAGCAGTTCTTC. Its protein is CASSTRLADQDNEQFF.

This clone was observed a handful of times. J is TRBJ1-1 and V is TRBV4-2; 7 bases are a match to TRBD1. CDR1 and CDR2 from the germline V gene are LGHNA and YNFKEQ. J was trimmed by 5 bases and V by 4 bases; bases with no gene match: 10. The CDR3 is made up of 15 amino acids. CDR3 amino acids: CASSLDRPPMTEAFF. The CDR3 DNA reads as TGTGCCAGCAGCCTGGACAGGCCACCGATGACTGAAGCTTTCTTT.

This clone was counted a single time. This chain joins TRBV27 and TRBJ2-7; D call uncertain. The germline CDR1 and CDR2 sequences are MNHEY and SMNVEV (reference sequence). V lost 2 bases to trimming and J lost 2 bases, with 7 bases between them. This CDR3 comprises 13 residues. The CDR3 is CASSLAVTYEQYF. CDR3 nucleotides: TGTGCCAGCAGTTTAGCCGTCACCTACGAGCAGTACTTC.

V gene TRBV7-2 combines with J gene TRBJ1-3; TRBD1 is a possible D gene (5 bases). This CDR3 is built from 14 residues. Trimming stripped 3 bases from V and 2 bases from J, with 8 bases between. CDR1 and CDR2 (germline): SGHTA, FQGNSA. CDR3 protein: CASSFTGAGNTIYF. The CDR3 DNA sequence: TGTGCCAGCAGCTTTACAGGCGCTGGAAACACCATATATTTT.

This clone was detected once. This chain links TRBV5-6 with TRBJ2-7; D may be TRBD2 (6 bases). This CDR3 has 12 residues. Trimming took off 4 bases at V and 6 bases at J, with 11 bases between the two ends. Looked up from germline, CDR1 is SGHDT and CDR2 is YYEEEE. The CDR3 DNA sequence: TGTGCCAGCAGCCCGGGGACTTTCGAGCAGTACTTC. It translates to CASSPGTFEQYF. Complete variable domain (other parts from reference TRBV5-6 and TRBJ2-7): DAGVTQSPTHLIKTRGQQVTLRCSPKSGHDTVSWYQQALGQGPQFIFQYYEEEERQRGNFPDRFSGHQFPNYSSELNVNALLLGDSALYLCASSPGTFEQYFGPGTRLTVT.

The V gene is TRBV27, the J gene TRBJ2-3; D tentatively fits TRBD1 or TRBD2 (5 bases each). The CDR3 length is 13 residues. Germline V CDR1 and CDR2: MNHEY, SMNVEV (reference sequence). Between the trimmed V and J ends, which lost 5 bases and 6 bases, there was a span of 12 bases. CDR3 bases: TGTGCCAGCAGTCTCCTCGAGGGGGATACGCAGTATTTT. Translated, it gives CASSLLEGDTQYF.

The genes are TRBV5-8 and TRBJ2-5; 8 bases are shared with TRBD2. This CDR3 spans 14 amino acids. The germline V gene encodes CDR1 SGHTS and CDR2 YDEGEE. Trimming removed 1 base from V and 4 bases from J; junction bases left unmatched: 3. The CDR3 sequence is CASSLRSGGETQYF. CDR3 nucleotides: TGTGCCAGCAGCTTGAGGAGCGGGGGAGAGACCCAGTACTTC.

The chain uses TRBV27 and TRBJ2-7, with TRBD2 identical over 13 bases. The CDR3 runs 15 residues. V was clipped by 5 bases and J by 7 bases; unmatched bases: 8. CDR1 and CDR2 from the germline V gene are MNHEY and SMNVEV (reference sequence). The CDR3 sequence is CASSPGLAGEIEQYF. CDR3 nucleotide sequence: TGTGCCAGCAGTCCCGGACTAGCGGGAGAGATAGAGCAGTACTTC.

The chain employs TRBV11-2 and TRBJ2-7; TRBD2 might be the D (5 bases). Between the trimmed V and J ends, which lost 5 bases and 5 bases, there was a span of 16 bases. The CDR3 is made up of 14 amino acids. Per germline, CDR1 SGHAT and CDR2 FQNNGV. The CDR3 DNA reads TGTGCCAGCAGCCCCGTGACGCGGGCGGACGAGCAGTACTTC. Residues: CASSPVTRADEQYF.

The chain has TRBV12-3 or TRBV12-4 and TRBJ1-2; 7 bases match TRBD1. V shed 7 bases and J 4 bases; nucleotides not matched to a gene: 6. CDR3 size: 13 residues. The CDR3 loop reads CASNTGQPYGYTF. In DNA, the CDR3 is TGTGCCAGCAATACGGGACAGCCCTATGGCTACACCTTC.

This clone was seen once. The chain uses TRBV27 and TRBJ1-6; no clear D gene. Trimming cost V 4 bases and J 9 bases, with 16 bases left between them. The V gene's germline CDR1 is MNHEY and CDR2 SMNVEV (reference sequence). The CDR3 runs 15 residues. The CDR3 coding sequence is TGTGCCAGCAGTTCGCCCGCGACCCCCGGTTCACCCCTCCACTTT. Translation gives CASSSPATPGSPLHF.

Comment on this clone: At one of its ends the junction is not consistent with the germline gene, which may arise from a read error. The chain uses TRBV12-3 or TRBV12-4 and TRBJ1-3, with D maybe TRBD1 (5 bases). The CDR3 has 12 residues. The CDR3 loop reads CASSLTQGNKLF. The CDR3 DNA reads TGTGCCAGCAGTTTAACCCAGGGTAACAAACTTTTC.

V and J are TRBV30 and TRBJ2-7; 9 bases are a match to TRBD2. The length of the CDR3 is 14 residues. V trimming: 4 bases; J trimming: 4 bases; junction bases outside the gene matches: 8. In germline, CDR1 is GTSNPN, CDR2 SVGIG (reference sequence). The CDR3 DNA sequence: TGTGCCTGGACCCGCACTAGCGGGTCATACGAGCAGTACTTC. Translation gives CAWTRTSGSYEQYF.

This chain links TRBV6-6 with TRBJ1-1, with D tentatively TRBD1 (5 bases). This CDR3 contains 13 residues. V was cut by 4 bases and J by 1 base, with 7 bases left in between. From germline, CDR1 is MNHNY and CDR2 SVGAGI (reference sequence). CDR3: CASSSTGNTEAFF. Written as DNA, the CDR3 is TGTGCCAGCAGTTCCACAGGGAACACTGAAGCTTTCTTT.

CDR3 coding DNA: TGTGCCAGCAGCACGCCCCGGAGCGCCACAGGGGCAGAGCAGTTCTTC. Translating gives CASSTPRSATGAEQFF. The rearrangement joins TRBV3-1 (or the pseudogene TRBV3-2) to TRBJ2-1; 7 bases line up with TRBD1. The CDR3 covers 16 residues. The V segment lost 5 bases and the J segment 10 bases; nucleotides outside the gene matches: 17. Per the germline V gene, CDR1 is LGHDT and CDR2 is YNNKEL (reference sequence).

The V call is TRBV5-1, the J call TRBJ1-2, with D tentatively TRBD1 (5 bases). CDR1 is SGHRS and CDR2 is YFSETQ in the germline V gene. This CDR3 comprises 16 residues. The V gene lost 0 bases and the J gene lost 0 bases, with 12 bases spanning the gap. CDR3 amino acids: CASSLEAGKANYGYTF. Written as DNA, the CDR3 is TGCGCCAGCAGCTTGGAGGCAGGGAAGGCTAACTATGGCTACACCTTC.

The V and J genes are TRBV7-2 and TRBJ1-2, with D unresolved. Trimming removed 1 base from V and 2 bases from J, with 11 bases in between. The length of the CDR3 is 15 residues. The germline V gene encodes CDR1 SGHTA and CDR2 FQGNSA. This chain's CDR3 is CASSLVASSNYGYTF. Written as DNA, the CDR3 is TGTGCCAGCAGCTTAGTTGCCAGTTCGAACTATGGCTACACCTTC.

The V gene is TRBV28, the J gene TRBJ2-5, with TRBD1 matching 9 bases. J lost 5 bases, V lost 5 bases, and 12 bases had no gene match. This CDR3 is built from 16 residues. In germline, CDR1 is MDHEN, CDR2 SYDVKM. As DNA, the CDR3 is TGTGCCAGCAGTACCCGGGGACAGGGAGGGGATGAGACCCAGTACTTC. Translated: CASSTRGQGGDETQYF.

This chain links TRBV7-3 with TRBJ2-6; the match to TRBD1 covers 9 bases. The CDR3 totals 16 residues. In germline, CDR1 is SGHTA, CDR2 FQGTGA. Trimming removed 6 bases from V and 2 bases from J; junction bases left unmatched: 5. CDR3: CASSSQGAAGANVLTF. CDR3 bases: TGTGCCAGCAGTTCACAGGGGGCAGCTGGGGCCAACGTCCTGACTTTC.

The chain combines TRBV4-1 with TRBJ1-4; D remains ambiguous. This CDR3 spans 15 amino acids. Germline CDR1 and CDR2: MGHRA and YSYEKL. V lost 5 bases to trimming and J lost 4 bases, with 14 bases between them. The CDR3 sequence: CASSSLVPFNEKLFF. Here the CDR3 DNA reads TGCGCCAGCAGCAGTCTGGTTCCTTTTAATGAAAAACTGTTTTTT.

The gene calls are TRBV9 and TRBJ2-5; 10 bases align to TRBD2. V shed 4 bases and J 2 bases; nucleotides not matched to a gene: 5. The CDR3 runs to 15 residues. CDR1 and CDR2 (germline): SGDLS, YYNGEE. The CDR3 DNA follows: TGTGCCAGCAGCATAGCGGGAGGCAATCAAGAGACCCAGTACTTC. Protein: CASSIAGGNQETQYF.

The chain links TRBV3-1 (or the pseudogene TRBV3-2) to TRBJ1-2; 7 bases line up with TRBD1. Trimming cost V 3 bases and J 5 bases; bases outside gene matches: 3. This CDR3 contains 13 residues. CDR1 is LGHDT and CDR2 is YNNKEL in the germline V gene (reference sequence). CDR3 nucleotides: TGTGCCAGCAGCCACGGGACAGATTATGGCTACACCTTC. Its translation: CASSHGTDYGYTF.